Below, 8 T cell receptor beta chains from the same sample are listed, as sequenced in a study of T-cell memory formation after mild COVID-19. TCRdb used MiXCR to reprocess the 5' RACE reads, holding one entry per CDR3 protein. The sample contains 380,000 or so distinct CDR3 sequences, roughly an eighth of which appear only once. The sequenced sample was PBMCs or a T cell subset sorted from them (not recorded which). Source of these receptors: a young man who had mild COVID-19 (a few samples of this study predate the infection). Cell type and time point are not known.

This clonotype was seen many times. The chain combines TRBV4-2 with TRBJ2-2, with 11 bases aligning to TRBD2. The germline CDR1 and CDR2 sequences are LGHNA and YNFKEQ. The V segment lost 1 base and the J segment 4 bases; nucleotides outside the gene matches: 11. This CDR3 has 19 amino acids. Written as DNA, the CDR3 is TGTGCCAGCAGCCAAGGAGCTCTAGCGGGGGGCAAGGGCACCGGGGAGCTGTTTTTT. Protein product: CASSQGALAGGKGTGELFF.

This clonotype occurred a few times. The rearrangement joins TRBV9 to TRBJ2-5, with D perhaps TRBD1 or TRBD2 (5 bases each). CDR3 length: 13 residues. Trimming left V 3 bases short and J 5 bases short, with 11 bases between. The germline gives CDR1 SGDLS, CDR2 YYNGEE. In nucleotides, the CDR3 is TGTGCCAGCAGCGACTGGGGCGGGGAGACCCAGTACTTC. Amino acid sequence: CASSDWGGETQYF. Full variable domain (rest looked up from reference TRBV9 and TRBJ2-5): DSGVTQTPKHLITATGQRVTLRCSPRSGDLSVYWYQQSLDQGLQFLIQYYNGEERAKGNILERFSAQQFPDLHSELNLSSLELGDSALYFCASSDWGGETQYFGPGTRLLVL.

The V gene is TRBV10-3, the J gene TRBJ1-3; 7 positions agree with TRBD1. The V gene's germline CDR1 is ENHRY and CDR2 SYGVKD. The CDR3 contains 16 residues. The J segment lost 0 bases and the V segment lost 10 bases, leaving 12 bases of the junction unmatched. The CDR3 sequence: CATALRGQTSGNTIYF. The CDR3 coding sequence is TGTGCCACCGCCCTTAGGGGACAGACCTCTGGAAACACCATATATTTT.

The gene calls are TRBV7-2 and TRBJ2-2; D perhaps matches TRBD2 (6 bases). Per the germline V gene, CDR1 is SGHTA and CDR2 is FQGNSA. The CDR3 loop spans 13 amino acids. V was clipped by 7 bases and J by 7 bases, with 13 bases between them. CDR3: CASTIGGGGELFF. In DNA, the CDR3 is TGTGCCAGCACTATCGGGGGAGGCGGGGAGCTGTTTTTT.

The sample holds a few counts of this clonotype. The chain has TRBV5-4 and TRBJ2-3; 7 bases line up with TRBD1. This CDR3 comprises 12 residues. CDR1 is SGHNT, CDR2 YYREEE, per germline (reference sequence). The J segment lost 14 bases and the V segment lost 0 bases, leaving 6 bases of the junction unmatched. DNA for the CDR3: TGTGCCAGCAGCTTGGAGACAGGGCTAGGGTATTTT. It yields the protein CASSLETGLGYF.

This clonotype was counted ten times or more. CDR3 in amino acids: CASTLHSGGVTDTQYF. As DNA, the CDR3 is TGTGCCAGCACCCTGCACAGCGGGGGCGTCACAGATACGCAGTATTTT. The V gene is TRBV5-5, the J gene TRBJ2-3; TRBD2 matches at 8 bases. CDR1 is SGHKS and CDR2 is YYEKEE in the germline V gene (reference sequence). J gave up 2 bases and V 6 bases, and 11 bases lay outside the gene matches. This CDR3 has 16 amino acids.

This clonotype was seen repeatedly, ten times or more. The V call is TRBV9, the J call TRBJ1-4; D not resolved. Per germline, CDR1 SGDLS and CDR2 YYNGEE. V was shortened by 0 bases and J by 8 bases, with 14 bases between the two germline ends. The CDR3 covers 15 residues. The chain's CDR3 is CASSVAVGRSEKLFF. CDR3 DNA: TGTGCCAGCAGCGTAGCAGTGGGTCGGAGCGAAAAACTGTTTTTT.

The V and J genes are TRBV9 and TRBJ2-5; a weak D match, TRBD2 (6 bases). The CDR3 is 15 residues long. V gave up 4 bases and J gave up 4 bases, with 17 bases separating them. Germline V gene sequence: CDR1 SGDLS, CDR2 YYNGEE. CDR3 region: CASSPGAGTGETQYF. Here the CDR3 DNA reads TGTGCCAGCAGCCCCGGGGCCGGGACTGGAGAGACCCAGTACTTC. The full variable domain, with the rest looked up from reference TRBV9 and TRBJ2-5, is DSGVTQTPKHLITATGQRVTLRCSPRSGDLSVYWYQQSLDQGLQFLIQYYNGEERAKGNILERFSAQQFPDLHSELNLSSLELGDSALYFCASSPGAGTGETQYFGPGTRLLVL.